The 10 T cell receptor beta chains in this list originate from one sample, sequenced in a study of human T cells and chemical hapten exposure. Unique molecular identifiers were linked by the library to individual cDNA molecules. Each CDR3 protein is one row after TCRdb ran MiXCR on the reads. This sample yields more than 100,000 distinct CDR3 sequences, of which less than 10% are seen a single time; approximately 1.5% belongs to the top ten. Total RNA extraction was carried out from unfractionated whole blood. Sequenced sample: whole blood. Source of these receptors: a human donor in good health. Some clones in this sample may be carry-over from other donors' samples.

In its sample, this clonotype was seen many times. V and J are TRBV27 and TRBJ1-2; D might be TRBD1 (5 bases). This CDR3 has 15 amino acids. CDR1 is MNHEY, CDR2 SMNVEV, per germline (reference sequence). Between the trimmed V and J ends, which lost 4 bases and 0 bases, there was a span of 12 bases. This chain's CDR3 is CASSSAGASNYGYTF. The CDR3 region has the DNA TGTGCCAGCAGTTCTGCCGGGGCGTCTAACTATGGCTACACCTTC.

This clonotype was recorded a few times. The gene calls are TRBV12-3 or TRBV12-4 and TRBJ1-1; D gene unclear. Trimming took 2 bases from V and 0 from J, leaving 7 bases between them. This CDR3 has 14 residues. The CDR3 DNA reads as TGTGCCAGCAGTTTAACAGTTATGAACACTGAAGCTTTCTTT. Its translation: CASSLTVMNTEAFF.

This clonotype was counted many times. The CDR3 loop reads CASSVALGNTEAFF. Here the CDR3 DNA reads TGTGCCAGCAGCGTAGCTCTGGGGAACACTGAAGCTTTCTTT. The V gene is TRBV9, the J gene TRBJ1-1, with D uncertain. Trimming left V 0 bases short and J 1 base short, with 7 bases between. From germline, CDR1 is SGDLS and CDR2 YYNGEE. This CDR3 spans 14 amino acids.

This clonotype was detected ten times or more. V gene TRBV14 combines with J gene TRBJ1-5; no clear D gene. V dropped 1 base and J dropped 3 bases, with 4 bases sitting between them. The CDR3 extends over 13 amino acids. Germline V lookup: CDR1 SGHDN, CDR2 FVKESK. CDR3 in DNA: TGTGCCAGCAGCCAAGCCCCCAATCAGCCCCAGCATTTT. The encoded protein is CASSQAPNQPQHF.

The V and J genes are TRBV7-3 and TRBJ1-1, with 7 positions matching TRBD1. The germline CDR1 and CDR2 sequences are SGHTA and FQGTGA. J lost 5 bases, V lost 5 bases, and 8 bases had no gene match. This CDR3 contains 14 residues. CDR3 sequence: CASSANRGMTEAFF. The DNA for the CDR3 is TGTGCCAGCAGCGCCAACAGGGGAATGACTGAAGCTTTCTTT.

Worth noting for this clonotype: One base away lies a much larger clone, so this may be a sequencing read error. The chain has TRBV27 and TRBJ2-1; D may be TRBD1 (8 bases). CDR1 MNHEY and CDR2 SMNVEV come from the germline V gene (reference sequence). The CDR3 extends over 17 amino acids. The CDR3 here is CASSFLYTGGGHNEQIF. CDR3 in DNA: TGTGCCAGCAGTTTCCTATACACAGGGGGAGGGCACAATGAGCAGATCTTC.

At least ten counts were recorded for this clonotype. J is TRBJ2-7 and V is TRBV20-1, with 8 bases matching TRBD2. V shed 0 bases, J shed 5 bases, and the junction held 12 bases outside the gene matches. Per the germline V gene, CDR1 is DFQATT and CDR2 is SNEGSKA (reference sequence). The length of the CDR3 is 16 residues. The CDR3 DNA sequence: TGCAGTGCTAGAGATGGCGGGGGGCCGGGTATTGACGAGCAGTACTTC. This translates into CSARDGGGPGIDEQYF.

This clonotype has at least ten counts. V and J are TRBV7-2 and TRBJ1-4; D call uncertain. Trimming stripped 0 bases from V and 5 bases from J, with 10 bases between. Per the germline V gene, CDR1 is SGHTA and CDR2 is FQGNSA. CDR3 size: 15 residues. The CDR3 is CASSLAGRPNEKLFF. In nucleotides, the CDR3 is TGTGCCAGCAGCTTAGCCGGCAGGCCCAATGAAAAACTGTTTTTT.

This chain uses TRBV5-5 with TRBJ1-1; the D gene is possibly TRBD1 (5 bases). With 5 bases removed from V and 7 bases from J, the gap between germline ends came to 21 bases. The CDR3 runs to 15 residues. The germline V gene encodes CDR1 SGHKS and CDR2 YYEKEE (reference sequence). The CDR3 sequence is CASSLPTGVLVEAFF. In DNA form, the CDR3 reads TGTGCCAGCAGTTTACCGACGGGGGTACTAGTTGAAGCTTTCTTT.

There are many counts of this clonotype. V and J are TRBV6-2 or TRBV6-3 and TRBJ2-7; 8 bases are shared with TRBD2. The CDR3 sequence is 15 residues long. V shed 1 base and J 1 base; nucleotides not matched to a gene: 3. From germline, CDR1 is MNHEY and CDR2 SVGEGT. The chain's CDR3 is CASSYYSSGSYEQYF. In nucleotides, the CDR3 is TGTGCCAGCAGTTACTACTCTAGCGGGTCCTACGAGCAGTACTTC.